Shown below are 7 T cell receptor beta chains from a single sample sequenced in a study of human T cells and chemical hapten exposure. Each CDR3 protein gets one entry after TCRdb re-called the RACE reads with MiXCR. The table records 55,000 to 75,000 distinct CDR3 sequences, about an eighth of them present only once. Time point of the sample: patch test 3, about 24 weeks after DPC sensitization. The treatment here: therapeutic diphenylcyclopropenone sensitization with weekly scalp DPC. Sample: whole blood, taken in connection with sensitization to the hapten diphenylcyclopropenone (DPC). These TCRs come from a man under 40 with alopecia areata. Some clones in this sample may be carry-over from other donors' samples.

The V and J genes are TRBV12-3 or TRBV12-4 and TRBJ1-4; D is undetermined. This CDR3 has 14 residues. The V gene lost 3 bases and the J gene lost 5 bases, with 10 bases spanning the gap. CDR3 sequence reads: CASSFGGQNEKLFF. CDR3 coding DNA: TGTGCCAGCAGTTTTGGAGGTCAGAATGAAAAACTGTTTTTT.

This clonotype appeared many times. The rearrangement joins TRBV28 to TRBJ1-1; maybe TRBD1 (6 bases). The CDR3 totals 15 residues. Germline V gene lookup returns CDR1 MDHEN and CDR2 SYDVKM. V dropped 2 bases and J dropped 0 bases, with 10 bases sitting between them. The CDR3 DNA reads TGTGCCAGCAGTTTAGCGGACAGCGTGAACACTGAAGCTTTCTTT. It yields the protein CASSLADSVNTEAFF.

In this sample, this clonotype turned up many times. The V call is TRBV12-3 or TRBV12-4, the J call TRBJ2-3; a possible D gene is TRBD2 (5 bases). V lost 1 base and J 5 bases, leaving 19 bases between the germline ends. This CDR3 spans 17 amino acids. The CDR3 bases are TGTGCCAGCAGTTTAGGTGCGGAGGTCTCCCCTTTAGATACGCAGTATTTT. Amino acids: CASSLGAEVSPLDTQYF.

The chain combines TRBV28 with TRBJ1-1; tentatively, D is TRBD1 (6 bases). The CDR3 has 12 residues. V was pared by 6 bases and J by 1 base, with 6 bases between. The germline gives CDR1 MDHEN, CDR2 SYDVKM. The CDR3 is CASRDRNTEAFF. The DNA of the CDR3 is TGTGCCAGCAGGGACAGGAACACTGAAGCTTTCTTT.

This clonotype was counted between two and nine times. The rearrangement links TRBV12-3 or TRBV12-4 to TRBJ2-7; D is unresolved. The CDR3 extends over 14 amino acids. Trimming cost V 1 base and J 1 base, with 8 bases left between them. The CDR3 region is CASSLGSVSYEQYF. The CDR3 DNA follows: TGTGCCAGCAGTTTAGGTTCAGTATCCTACGAGCAGTACTTC.

This clonotype came up many times. V is TRBV28 and J is TRBJ2-5, with TRBD1 matching over 10 bases. The V segment lost 8 bases and the J segment 5 bases; nucleotides outside the gene matches: 8. CDR3 length: 14 residues. Germline V lookup: CDR1 MDHEN, CDR2 SYDVKM. The CDR3 protein is CASFQGQGMETQYF. The CDR3, as DNA: TGTGCCAGCTTCCAGGGACAGGGGATGGAGACCCAGTACTTC.

This clonotype was counted only a few times. The chain couples TRBV9 to TRBJ1-2, with a tentative D call TRBD1 (5 bases). Germline V gene data show CDR1 as SGDLS and CDR2 as YYNGEE. The CDR3 runs 16 residues. The V end lost 0 bases, the J end lost 0 bases, and 12 bases lay between the germline ends. CDR3 bases: TGTGCCAGCAGCGTAGGACAGAACTACGCTAACTATGGCTACACCTTC. It encodes CASSVGQNYANYGYTF.